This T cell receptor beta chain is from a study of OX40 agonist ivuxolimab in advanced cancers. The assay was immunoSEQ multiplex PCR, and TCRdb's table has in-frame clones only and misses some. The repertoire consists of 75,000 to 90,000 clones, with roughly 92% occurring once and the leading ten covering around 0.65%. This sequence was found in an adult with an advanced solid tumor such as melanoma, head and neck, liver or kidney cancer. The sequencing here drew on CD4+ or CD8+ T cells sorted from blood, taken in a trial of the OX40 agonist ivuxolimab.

CDR3 loop: CAIGSAEVEETQYF. CDR3 coding DNA: TGTGCCATCGGCTCAGCGGAAGTGGAAGAGACCCAGTACTTC. The V call is TRBV10-3, the J call TRBJ2-5, with D tentatively TRBD2 (5 bases). V dropped 8 bases and J dropped 3 bases, with 16 bases sitting between them. Germline V gene sequence: CDR1 ENHRY, CDR2 SYGVKD. The CDR3 spans 14 residues.